This T cell receptor (beta chain) emerged from a study of blood T cell repertoires in COVID-19. Study overall: Acute and convalescent COVID-19 specimens originated in the United States, Italy and Spain. T cells, B-cell-depleted T cells, or PBMCs supplied cDNA or gDNA.

Original processing notes: Amplification of reference gene primers was used by the study to estimate nucleated cell counts. Sequencing used immunoSEQ multiplex PCR; TCRdb keeps in-frame clones, though not all of them. V and J calls and clone size are given by that table; D and trimming were obtained from the DNA. The data hold 110,000 or so clones, with 85% observed a single time. V was trimmed by 3 bases and J by 6 bases, leaving 15 bases between them. This CDR3 has 16 amino acids. The V gene's germline CDR1 is LNHDA and CDR2 SQIVND (reference sequence). This chain links TRBV19 with TRBJ1-6; D is possibly TRBD1 (6 bases). Material for sequencing was peripheral blood. This TCR was recovered from a human donor in a cohort sampled during active COVID-19. CDR3 loop: CASSISGGASNSPLHF. The CDR3, as DNA: TGTGCCAGTAGTATTAGTGGGGGCGCTTCTAATTCACCCCTCCACTTT. The entire variable domain, with the rest obtained from reference TRBV19 and TRBJ1-6, is as follows: DGGITQSPKYLFRKEGQNVTLSCEQNLNHDAMYWYRQDPGQGLRLIYYSQIVNDFQKGDIAEGYSVSREKKESFPLTVTSAQKNPTAFYLCASSISGGASNSPLHFGNGTRLTVT.